The subject of this entry is one TCR beta chain. Each CDR3 protein is one row after TCRdb ran MiXCR on the RT-PCR reads. The table has under 200,000 distinct CDR3 sequences, around 30% seen once; the top ten hold around 3%. J was trimmed by 4 bases and V by 4 bases; bases with no gene match: 3. The length of the CDR3 is 14 residues. This sample is part of a study of patients and donors after allogeneic stem cell transplantation. Sequencing input: blood, either unsorted or a sorted T cell fraction (not recorded which). The sequence derives from a human donor who was either an allogeneic HSCT recipient or a stem cell or donor lymphocyte infusion donor (not recorded which). It is not recorded whose cells these are; they may come from a transplant donor. The J gene is TRBJ2-3, the V gene TRBV12-3 or TRBV12-4; 9 nucleotides match TRBD1. The CDR3 reads CASSSGQGPDTQYF. The CDR3 region has the DNA TGTGCCAGCAGTTCGGGACAGGGACCAGATACGCAGTATTTT.